This T cell receptor (beta chain) was profiled in a study of cytomegalovirus exposure and HLA in healthy donors. 60 Vbeta and 13 Jbeta primers were used in PCR. Sequencing used immunoSEQ multiplex PCR; TCRdb keeps in-frame clones, though not all of them. The table shows 160,000 or so clones, with about three quarters occurring only once. Comment on this clone: Its antigen is unknown.

CDR3 length equals 13 residues. Germline CDR1 and CDR2: GTSNPN and SVGIG (reference sequence). The junction had 5 bases not matched to a gene; V was cut back by 3 bases and J by 6 bases. Study-level points and caveats: Among TCR beta chains of equal frequency, HLA-associated ones were more clonally expanded in a later analysis. The authors listed 150 or so TCR beta chains as cytomegalovirus-associated.

Sequencing used PBMCs. This chain connects TRBV30 to TRBJ1-2, with 9 positions matching TRBD1. The source is a man between 18 and 35 years old in good health and CMV-seropositive. The chain's CDR3 is CAWRLGTGHGYTF. The DNA for the CDR3 is TGTGCCTGGAGACTCGGGACAGGGCATGGCTACACCTTC.